This T cell receptor beta chain was captured by sequencing in a study of blood T cell repertoires in COVID-19. How the authors handled the data: Estimates of nucleated cell counts were drawn from the amplification of reference gene primers. TCRdb keeps only in-frame clones here, not all; method: immunoSEQ multiplex PCR. V, J and clone size were drawn from that table, and D and trimming were deduced from the DNA. The table has about 290,000 clones, 89% seen once; the top ten hold around 10%. Germline V gene data show CDR1 as LNHDA and CDR2 as SQIVND (reference sequence). V lost 10 bases and J lost 10, with 17 bases in between. There are 12 residues in the CDR3.

The rearrangement joins TRBV19 to TRBJ2-1; D is perhaps TRBD1 (6 bases). The TCR was taken from a woman aged 25 to 39 with COVID-19, enrolled during active disease. Sequencing was done on a sample of peripheral blood. The chain's CDR3 is CATAQGNREQFF. Here the CDR3 DNA reads TGTGCCACGGCACAGGGTAATCGGGAGCAGTTCTTC.